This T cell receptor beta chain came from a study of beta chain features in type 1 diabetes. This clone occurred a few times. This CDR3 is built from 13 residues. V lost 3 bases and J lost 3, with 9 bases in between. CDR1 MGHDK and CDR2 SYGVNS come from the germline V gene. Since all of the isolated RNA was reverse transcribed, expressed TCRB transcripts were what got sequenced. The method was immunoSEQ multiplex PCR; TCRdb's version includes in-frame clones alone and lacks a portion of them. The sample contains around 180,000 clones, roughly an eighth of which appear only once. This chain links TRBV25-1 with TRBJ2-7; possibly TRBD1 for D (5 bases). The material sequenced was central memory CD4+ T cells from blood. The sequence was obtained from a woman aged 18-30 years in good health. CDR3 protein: CASSEAGLYEQYF. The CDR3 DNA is TGTGCCAGCAGTGAGGCAGGGCTCTACGAGCAGTACTTC.